The 9 T cell receptor beta chains in this list originate from one sample, sequenced in a study of T cell changes during pregnancy in multiple sclerosis. Some clones are missing from TCRdb's copy, which holds only in-frame ones; the method was immunoSEQ multiplex PCR. The sample holds tens of thousands of clones; 92% are singletons and the top ten take over 2.5%. Material: peripheral blood, obtained in the third trimester of pregnancy. The receptors originated from a female donor in good health, enrolled as a control in a pregnancy study.

V usage is TRBV11-3 and J usage is TRBJ2-2, with D unclear. The germline gives CDR1 SGHNT, CDR2 YENEEA. Trimming cost V 5 bases and J 5 bases, with 6 bases left between them. CDR3 size: 12 residues. The CDR3 nucleotides read TGTGCCAGCAGCCCCGTGACCGGGGAGCTGTTTTTT. Its protein product is CASSPVTGELFF.

This clone was seen once. The limits of the CDR3 on the DNA are not certain, so only TCRdb's listed CDR3 is given. The V gene is TRBV28, the J gene TRBJ2-5; the D segment call TRBD1 is taken from the table without a DNA check. With termini counted, the CDR3 has 14 amino acids. Germline CDR1 and CDR2: MDHEN and SYDVKM. This chain's CDR3 is CASSSSQGQETQYF.

V usage is TRBV7-8 and J usage is TRBJ2-1; D is ambiguous. V was shortened by 5 bases and J by 6 bases, with 17 bases between the two germline ends. Germline loops: CDR1 SGHVS, CDR2 FQNEAQ. The CDR3 extends over 15 amino acids. Written as DNA, the CDR3 is TGTGCCAGCAGCCCCGAAGTCTACTCCCTCAATGAGCAGTTCTTC. It translates to CASSPEVYSLNEQFF.

The chain joins TRBV18 to TRBJ2-7; 7 bases fit TRBD1. Germline CDR1 reads KGHSH; CDR2 reads LQKENI. This CDR3 comprises 15 residues. The trim removed 3 bases at V and 5 bases at J, leaving 10 bases unmatched. As DNA, the CDR3 is TGTGCCAGCTCACCTCGGACAGGTCCAGGGGACGAGCAGTACTTC. It translates to CASSPRTGPGDEQYF.

V usage is TRBV28 and J usage is TRBJ1-2; D remains ambiguous. Trimming cost V 5 bases and J 4 bases, with 11 bases left between them. From germline, CDR1 is MDHEN and CDR2 SYDVKM. The CDR3 length is 13 residues. Here the CDR3 reads CASSPRRVYGYTF. The DNA for the CDR3 is TGTGCCAGCAGTCCCCGGAGGGTCTATGGCTACACCTTC.

V usage is TRBV5-5 and J usage is TRBJ2-5; 9 nucleotides match TRBD1. The CDR3 spans 14 residues. The germline V gene encodes CDR1 SGHKS and CDR2 YYEKEE (reference sequence). V trimming: 3 bases; J trimming: 2 bases; junction bases outside the gene matches: 2. The CDR3 sequence: CASSSTGGQETQYF. For the CDR3, the DNA is TGTGCCAGCAGCTCGACAGGGGGGCAAGAGACCCAGTACTTC.

This clone appeared a single time. V usage is TRBV27 and J usage is TRBJ2-2; D is possibly TRBD2 (5 bases). The V gene lost 8 bases and the J gene lost 4 bases, with 14 bases spanning the gap. The CDR3 runs 14 residues. The germline V gene encodes CDR1 MNHEY and CDR2 SMNVEV (reference sequence). CDR3 DNA: TGTGCCAGCCGCAAACTAGTGATCACCGGGGAGCTGTTTTTT. This translates into CASRKLVITGELFF.

This clone was recorded only once. This rearrangement joins TRBV6-1 to TRBJ2-3, with D perhaps TRBD2 (6 bases). The CDR3 is made up of 15 amino acids. CDR1 is MNHNS, CDR2 SASEGT, per germline. Trimming took off 4 bases at V and 0 bases at J, with 11 bases between the two ends. The CDR3 DNA sequence: TGTGCCAGCAGTGCGAAGCGGGTTAGCACAGATACGCAGTATTTT. This codes for CASSAKRVSTDTQYF.

The gene calls are TRBV6-5 and TRBJ2-7; the match to TRBD1 covers 9 bases. Germline CDR1 is MNHEY and CDR2 is SVGAGI. The CDR3 consists of 14 residues. The V and J ends lost 5 bases and 1 base, in that order; junction bases with no gene match: 3. CDR3 DNA sequence: TGTGCCAGCAGTGAAGACAGGGGGTCCTACGAGCAGTACTTC. This codes for CASSEDRGSYEQYF.